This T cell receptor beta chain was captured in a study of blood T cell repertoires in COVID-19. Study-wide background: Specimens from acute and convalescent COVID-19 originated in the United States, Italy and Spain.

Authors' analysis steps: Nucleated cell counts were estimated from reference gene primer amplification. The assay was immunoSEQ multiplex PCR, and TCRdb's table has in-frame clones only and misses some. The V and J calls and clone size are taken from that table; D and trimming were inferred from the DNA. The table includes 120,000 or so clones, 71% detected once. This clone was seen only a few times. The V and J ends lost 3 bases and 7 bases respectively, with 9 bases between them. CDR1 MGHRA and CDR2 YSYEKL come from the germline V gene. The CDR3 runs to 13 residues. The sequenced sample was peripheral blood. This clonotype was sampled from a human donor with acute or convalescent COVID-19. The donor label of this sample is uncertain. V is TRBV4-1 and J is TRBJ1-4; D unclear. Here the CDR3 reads CASSQVPGEKLFF. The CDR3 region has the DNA TGCGCCAGCAGCCAGGTACCGGGTGAAAAACTGTTTTTT.